The 8 T cell receptor beta chains presented below share a single source sample, sequenced in a study of PD-1 blockade in classical Hodgkin lymphoma. All patients relapsed after autologous stem cell transplantation, and brentuximab vedotin exposure varied. Profiling relied on immunoSEQ multiplex PCR, and the TCRdb table lists in-frame clones only, not all of them. The repertoire holds 20,000 to 25,000 clones, with 81% as singletons. The specimen was peripheral blood mononuclear cells (PBMCs), collected before the second cycle of nivolumab. All receptors come from a human donor with classical Hodgkin lymphoma.

The chain carries TRBV28 and TRBJ2-1; no clear D. With 3 bases removed from V and 1 base from J, the gap between germline ends came to 4 bases. CDR1 and CDR2 (germline): MDHEN, SYDVKM. The CDR3 extends over 13 amino acids. The CDR3 spells CASSFLSYNEQFF. CDR3 DNA: TGTGCCAGCAGTTTCTTGTCCTACAATGAGCAGTTCTTC.

This chain links TRBV16 with TRBJ2-7; D may be TRBD2 (5 bases). The V end was cut by 2 bases, the J end by 3 bases, with 8 bases between. From germline, CDR1 is KGHSY and CDR2 FQNENV. CDR3 length equals 13 residues. In DNA form, the CDR3 reads TGTGCCAGCAGCCAAAACAGCGGCTACGAGCAGTACTTC. Its protein product is CASSQNSGYEQYF.

Concerning this clone: One end of the junction fails to match germline, which may point to a read error. The genes are TRBV29-1 and TRBJ1-1, with D unclear. Germline V gene lookup returns CDR1 SQVTM and CDR2 ANQGSEA. The CDR3 has 9 amino acids. As DNA, the CDR3 is TGCAGCGCTGAAAGTGAAGCTTTCTTT. It yields the protein CSAESEAFF.

The chain employs TRBV5-6 and TRBJ2-2, with D possibly being TRBD1 (5 bases). Germline V lookup: CDR1 SGHDT, CDR2 YYEEEE. V was trimmed by 4 bases and J by 7 bases, leaving 8 bases between them. The CDR3 sequence is 12 residues long. CDR3 protein: CASSHDSGELFF. DNA of the CDR3: TGTGCCAGCAGCCATGACAGCGGGGAGCTGTTTTTT.

This clone was picked up one time. CDR3 DNA: TGCGCCAGCAGCCAAGACAGTTTGGGATTATATGGCTACACCTTC. Amino acids: CASSQDSLGLYGYTF. V usage is TRBV4-1 and J usage is TRBJ1-2, with D hard to call. V was trimmed by 0 bases and J by 5 bases, leaving 13 bases between them. Germline V lookup: CDR1 MGHRA, CDR2 YSYEKL. The CDR3 length is 15 residues.

The rearrangement links TRBV6-6 to TRBJ1-2; TRBD1 agrees at 8 bases. J lost 4 bases, V lost 7 bases, and 8 bases had no gene match. Per the germline V gene, CDR1 is MNHNY and CDR2 is SVGAGI (reference sequence). The CDR3 has 14 residues. CDR3 coding DNA: TGTGCCAGCACTCCAGGGGGCGTCGGCTATGGCTACACCTTC. This gives the protein CASTPGGVGYGYTF.

J is TRBJ2-1 and V is TRBV5-4, with 7 bases aligning to TRBD2. This CDR3 spans 16 amino acids. Germline V gene sequence: CDR1 SGHNT, CDR2 YYREEE (reference sequence). V dropped 0 bases and J dropped 6; count of bases not matched to a gene: 9. For the CDR3, the DNA is TGTGCCAGCAGCTTGGTGAGCGGGATACGGATCAATGAGCAGTTCTTC. It is translated as CASSLVSGIRINEQFF.

The chain has TRBV5-8 and TRBJ2-7; tentatively, D is TRBD2 (6 bases). Germline CDR1 and CDR2: SGHTS and YDEGEE. Trimming removed 0 bases from V and 3 bases from J, with 13 bases in between. The CDR3 runs to 15 residues. The CDR3 sequence is CASSLGVQGGYEQYF. The CDR3 bases are TGTGCCAGCAGCTTGGGCGTTCAGGGAGGCTACGAGCAGTACTTC. Full variable domain (rest looked up from reference TRBV5-8 and TRBJ2-7): EAGVTQSPTHLIKTRGQQATLRCSPISGHTSVYWYQQALGLGLQFLLWYDEGEERNRGNFPPRFSGRQFPNYSSELNVNALELEDSALYLCASSLGVQGGYEQYFGPGTRLTVT.